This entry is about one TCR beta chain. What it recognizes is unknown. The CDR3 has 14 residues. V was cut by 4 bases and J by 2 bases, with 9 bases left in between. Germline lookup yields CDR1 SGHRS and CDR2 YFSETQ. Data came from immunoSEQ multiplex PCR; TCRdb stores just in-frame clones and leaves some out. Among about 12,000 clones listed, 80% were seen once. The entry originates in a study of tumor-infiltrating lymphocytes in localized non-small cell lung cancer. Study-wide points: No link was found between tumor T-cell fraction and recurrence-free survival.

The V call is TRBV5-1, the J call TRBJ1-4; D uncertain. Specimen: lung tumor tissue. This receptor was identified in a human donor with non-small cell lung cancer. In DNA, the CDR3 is TGCGCCAGCAGCCCGCCGGACACTAATGAAAAACTGTTTTTT. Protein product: CASSPPDTNEKLFF.